A single T cell receptor beta chain is shown here with its context. As originally analysed: Amplifying reference gene primers gave estimates of nucleated cell counts. Assay: immunoSEQ multiplex PCR; the TCRdb copy retains only in-frame clones and omits some. V and J calls and clone size come straight from that table; D and trimming were deduced from the DNA. This table has about 260,000 clones, 75% to 90% appearing once. This sample is part of a study of blood T cell repertoires in COVID-19. Study-level information: Collection of acute and convalescent COVID-19 samples took place in the United States, Italy and Spain. T cells, B-cell-depleted T cells, or PBMCs provided the cDNA or gDNA that served as material.

This TCR was sampled from a woman aged 40 to 50 who had recovered from COVID-19. Sequenced input: peripheral blood.

CDR3 nucleotide sequence: TGCGCCAGCAGCCAGGGAGGGGTCCAAGAGACCCAGTACTTC. Amino acid sequence: CASSQGGVQETQYF. The chain carries TRBV5-1 and TRBJ2-5; 7 bases map to TRBD2. The CDR3 covers 14 residues. The germline gives CDR1 SGHRS, CDR2 YFSETQ. J was trimmed by 1 base and V by 4 bases; bases with no gene match: 4.